Listed here are 24 T cell receptor beta chains from one sample, sequenced in a study of CD8+ T cells in alopecia areata. In each case, RNA was isolated and then reverse transcribed into cDNA as the sequencing template. The protocol was immunoSEQ multiplex PCR, while the TCRdb copy is restricted to in-frame clones and leaves out a portion. The repertoire has 170,000 or so clones, roughly 60% of them found once; the top ten carry around 1.6%. Sequencing was performed on CD4+ T cells sorted from blood, taken at week 0. The receptors come from a human donor with alopecia areata.

The chain uses TRBV29-1 and TRBJ1-2; TRBD1 aligns across 8 bases. The CDR3 is 13 residues long. V was pared by 5 bases and J by 4 bases, with 6 bases of the junction left unmatched. CDR1 and CDR2 (germline): SQVTM, ANQGSEA. DNA for the CDR3: TGCAGCGTTCCAGGGGGCGCCGGCTATGGCTACACCTTC. Amino acids: CSVPGGAGYGYTF.

The chain is built from TRBV18 and TRBJ2-3; either TRBD1 or TRBD2 may supply D (6 bases each). The V end was cut by 3 bases, the J end by 3 bases, with 19 bases between. There are 17 residues in the CDR3. Per the germline V gene, CDR1 is KGHSH and CDR2 is LQKENI. CDR3 loop: CASSPPRTGARTDTQYF. DNA of the CDR3: TGTGCCAGCTCACCTCCACGGACGGGGGCACGGACAGATACGCAGTATTTT.

The chain is built from TRBV18 and TRBJ2-7; tentative D call: TRBD2 (6 bases). V lost 3 bases to trimming and J lost 3 bases, with 15 bases between them. Germline CDR1 KGHSH, CDR2 LQKENI. This CDR3 contains 15 residues. The CDR3 nucleotides read TGTGCCAGCTCACCTAAATCCCCGGGGGACTACGAGCAGTACTTC. Its protein is CASSPKSPGDYEQYF.

The gene calls are TRBV29-1 and TRBJ2-3; 7 positions match TRBD2. This CDR3 is 14 amino acids long. V lost 5 bases and J lost 6; bases outside the gene matches: 11. Per the germline V gene, CDR1 is SQVTM and CDR2 is ANQGSEA. CDR3 in DNA: TGCAGCGTTCTTTCCAGCGGGGAGGTGGATACGCAGTATTTT. Amino acid sequence: CSVLSSGEVDTQYF.

This clone turned up a few times. The V gene is TRBV4-1, the J gene TRBJ1-2, with 7 bases lining up with TRBD1. Per the germline V gene, CDR1 is MGHRA and CDR2 is YSYEKL. This CDR3 spans 18 amino acids. The J segment lost 2 bases and the V segment lost 4 bases, leaving 16 bases of the junction unmatched. The CDR3 region has the DNA TGCGCCAGCAGCCCCCCTTTAATGACAGGGAAGTTCAACTATGGCTACACCTTC. Protein sequence: CASSPPLMTGKFNYGYTF.

The V gene is TRBV2, the J gene TRBJ2-3; 9 nucleotides line up with TRBD2. In germline, CDR1 is SNHLY, CDR2 FYNNEI. V dropped 5 bases and J dropped 0; count of bases not matched to a gene: 3. CDR3 length equals 15 residues. The DNA of the CDR3 is TGTGCCAGCAGTTTAGCGGGGGATAGCACAGATACGCAGTATTTT. Translation: CASSLAGDSTDTQYF.

About this clone: The junction departs from the called germline gene at one end, perhaps through a read error. V and J are TRBV2 and TRBJ1-6, with a tentative D call TRBD1 (5 bases). The V gene's germline CDR1 is SNHLY and CDR2 FYNNEI. This CDR3 is 12 amino acids long. The CDR3 region is CASSEGTSPLHF. CDR3 sequence (DNA): TGTGCCAGCAGCGAAGGGACTTCACCCCTCCACTTT.

The chain joins TRBV5-8 to TRBJ1-5; 8 bases are shared with TRBD1. Germline CDR1 and CDR2: SGHTS and YDEGEE. This CDR3 region has 15 residues. V gave up 5 bases and J gave up 2 bases; unmatched junction bases: 6. The CDR3 DNA reads as TGTGCCAGCAGTTACGGACAGGGTGGCAATCAGCCCCAGCATTTT. Residues: CASSYGQGGNQPQHF.

The V call is TRBV11-3, the J call TRBJ1-6; no clear D. Trimming shortened V by 3 bases and J by 0 bases, and 6 bases separated the two germline ends. The length of the CDR3 is 15 residues. Germline CDR1 reads SGHNT; CDR2 reads YENEEA. DNA for the CDR3: TGTGCCAGCAGCTTGGAGAGCTCCTATAATTCACCCCTCCACTTT. It is translated as CASSLESSYNSPLHF. The variable domain in full, completed from reference TRBV11-3 and TRBJ1-6, reads EAGVVQSPRYKIIEKKQPVAFWCNPISGHNTLYWYLQNLGQGPELLIRYENEEAVDDSQLPKDRFSAERLKGVDSTLKIQPAELGDSAVYLCASSLESSYNSPLHFGNGTRLTVT.

This clone was found a few times. This chain joins TRBV28 and TRBJ2-1, with 8 bases identical to TRBD2. This CDR3 spans 21 amino acids. V lost 11 bases, J lost 6 bases, and 33 bases stayed unmatched. Germline assignment: CDR1 MDHEN and CDR2 SYDVKM. The CDR3 nucleotides read TGTGCCGTCAATGGGCAGGACAGCCGGGGCGGGGGGCCATCTCGTGGCAATGAGCAGTTCTTC. Encoded protein: CAVNGQDSRGGGPSRGNEQFF. Using reference TRBV28 and TRBJ2-1 for the parts outside the CDR3, the full variable domain is DVKVTQSSRYLVKRTGEKVFLECVQDMDHENMFWYRQDPGLGLRLIYFSYDVKMKEKGDIPEGYSVSREKKERFSLILESASTNQTSMYLCAVNGQDSRGGGPSRGNEQFFGPGTRLTVL.

The chain joins TRBV7-2 to TRBJ2-7; the match to TRBD2 covers 11 bases. This CDR3 comprises 14 residues. The germline gives CDR1 SGHTA, CDR2 FQGNSA. Germline trimming cut 4 bases from V and 6 bases from J; bases unmatched to any gene: 5. CDR3 residues: CASSSGLAVGEQYF. CDR3 in DNA: TGTGCCAGCAGCTCGGGACTAGCGGTAGGCGAGCAGTACTTC.

This clone was observed a few times. The V gene is TRBV29-1, the J gene TRBJ1-4; 8 nucleotides align to TRBD1. The CDR3 length is 14 residues. V was clipped by 5 bases and J by 6 bases; unmatched bases: 8. The germline gives CDR1 SQVTM, CDR2 ANQGSEA. The CDR3 sequence: CSVRNGQGYEKLFF. In nucleotides, the CDR3 is TGCAGCGTTCGAAACGGACAGGGATATGAAAAACTGTTTTTT.

Only one count was recorded for this clone. V is TRBV25-1 and J is TRBJ2-7, with TRBD1 identical over 11 bases. The CDR3 runs 15 residues. Germline CDR1 is MGHDK and CDR2 is SYGVNS. V was pared by 3 bases and J by 4 bases, with 5 bases of the junction left unmatched. CDR3 in amino acids: CASSETGTGGYEQYF. CDR3 bases: TGTGCCAGCAGTGAGACCGGGACAGGGGGGTACGAGCAGTACTTC.

The chain is built from TRBV7-9 and TRBJ2-7; D is perhaps TRBD1 (6 bases). This CDR3 has 16 amino acids. V was cut by 5 bases and J by 2 bases, with 19 bases left in between. From germline, CDR1 is SEHNR and CDR2 FQNEAQ (reference sequence). CDR3 in DNA: TGTGCCAGCAGCCGACAGGTACCAGGGACACCCTACGAGCAGTACTTC. This codes for CASSRQVPGTPYEQYF.

The chain has TRBV25-1 and TRBJ2-7; D uncertain. V dropped 3 bases and J dropped 7 bases, with 10 bases sitting between them. From germline, CDR1 is MGHDK and CDR2 SYGVNS. The CDR3 is 12 amino acids. The CDR3 protein is CASSDFGREQYF. The CDR3 nucleotides are TGTGCCAGCAGTGATTTCGGTAGGGAGCAGTACTTC.

This sequence joins TRBV30 and TRBJ2-5, with D uncertain. Germline V gene data show CDR1 as GTSNPN and CDR2 as SVGIG (reference sequence). V dropped 4 bases and J dropped 4 bases, with 4 bases sitting between them. The CDR3 is 10 residues long. The CDR3 spells CAWMGETQYF. For the CDR3, the DNA is TGTGCCTGGATGGGAGAGACCCAGTACTTC.

The V gene is TRBV7-6, the J gene TRBJ2-2; maybe TRBD2 (5 bases). Deletions cut 3 bases from V and 0 bases from J, with 11 bases between. Germline values: CDR1 SGHVS, CDR2 FNYEAQ. The CDR3 consists of 16 residues. CDR3 DNA: TGTGCCAGCAGCTTGATGGAGGTTACGAACACCGGGGAGCTGTTTTTT. Encoded protein: CASSLMEVTNTGELFF.

V gene TRBV29-1 combines with J gene TRBJ2-7; D is possibly TRBD2 (5 bases). Germline V gene data show CDR1 as SQVTM and CDR2 as ANQGSEA. The CDR3 loop spans 15 amino acids. V lost 4 bases, J lost 0 bases, and 16 bases lay in between. The CDR3 DNA sequence: TGCAGCGTTGTTGGAGGTGGTAAGAGCTCCTACGAGCAGTACTTC. Protein product: CSVVGGGKSSYEQYF.

The CDR3 DNA reads as TGTGCCAGCAGCTTGAGGGGGACAGGACTGACCTACGAGCAGTACTTC. This translates into CASSLRGTGLTYEQYF. The rearrangement uses TRBV7-9 and TRBJ2-7; 8 nucleotides match TRBD1. Germline loops: CDR1 SEHNR, CDR2 FQNEAQ (reference sequence). V dropped 3 bases and J dropped 2; count of bases not matched to a gene: 9. CDR3 length: 16 residues.

This chain connects TRBV19 to TRBJ1-2, with D unclear. CDR1 LNHDA and CDR2 SQIVND come from the germline V gene (reference sequence). This CDR3 contains 13 residues. Deletions cut 4 bases from V and 4 bases from J, with 10 bases between. The DNA of the CDR3 is TGTGCCAGTAGTAACCCGGGAGTCTATGGCTACACCTTC. Amino acid sequence: CASSNPGVYGYTF.

This rearrangement joins TRBV29-1 to TRBJ2-5, with D perhaps TRBD2 (5 bases). There are 12 residues in the CDR3. The germline V gene encodes CDR1 SQVTM and CDR2 ANQGSEA. The V gene lost 7 bases and the J gene lost 5 bases, with 14 bases spanning the gap. CDR3 sequence (DNA): TGCAGCGAGCGGACCCTAGGGGAGACCCAGTACTTC. Translating gives CSERTLGETQYF.

This sequence joins TRBV18 and TRBJ1-4, with no clear D. Trimming took off 2 bases at V and 6 bases at J, with 10 bases between the two ends. Germline V lookup: CDR1 KGHSH, CDR2 LQKENI. The CDR3 is made up of 14 amino acids. The CDR3 loop reads CASSPSRLDEKLFF. DNA of the CDR3: TGTGCCAGCTCACCATCGCGACTAGATGAAAAACTGTTTTTT.

A single count supports this clone. The rearrangement links TRBV7-2 to TRBJ2-4; D remains unclear. Trimming removed 4 bases from V and 7 bases from J, with 11 bases in between. The germline V gene encodes CDR1 SGHTA and CDR2 FQGNSA. This CDR3 region has 13 residues. CDR3 sequence reads: CASSSTGRNIQYF. CDR3 sequence (DNA): TGTGCCAGCAGCTCCACCGGAAGGAACATTCAGTACTTC. Full variable domain (outside the CDR3, taken from reference TRBV7-2 and TRBJ2-4): GAGVSQSPSNKVTEKGKDVELRCDPISGHTALYWYRQSLGQGLEFLIYFQGNSAPDKSGLPSDRFSAERTGGSVSTLTIQRTQQEDSAVYLCASSSTGRNIQYFGAGTRLSVL.

This clone was picked up many times. The rearrangement joins TRBV2 to TRBJ1-2, with 11 bases identical to TRBD1. This CDR3 spans 15 amino acids. Per the germline V gene, CDR1 is SNHLY and CDR2 is FYNNEI. With V trimmed by 2 bases and J by 6 bases, 5 bases remained unmatched. As DNA, the CDR3 is TGTGCCAGCAGTGAACGCGGACAGGGGGCGGATGGCTACACCTTC. It encodes CASSERGQGADGYTF.